Below are 30 T cell receptor beta chains sequenced from a single sample in a study of blood T cell repertoires in COVID-19. Sequencing was performed with immunoSEQ multiplex PCR; in TCRdb, only in-frame clones are kept and a portion is missing. The sample lists 200,000 to 250,000 clones, roughly 86% seen once, with around 2.8% in the top ten. Sequencing was carried out using peripheral blood. The receptors shown here come from a woman aged 25 to 39 who had recovered from COVID-19.

This clone was counted only a few times. The rearrangement joins TRBV7-9 to TRBJ2-1; D unresolved. V shed 4 bases and J shed 8 bases, with 24 bases lying between them. The CDR3 loop spans 17 amino acids. Germline V gene data show CDR1 as SEHNR and CDR2 as FQNEAQ (reference sequence). The CDR3 reads CASSSLTALLTPDEQFF. For the CDR3, the DNA is TGTGCCAGCAGCTCCTTGACTGCTCTTCTTACTCCAGATGAGCAGTTCTTC.

This chain links TRBV7-9 with TRBJ1-6; D not resolved. The germline CDR1 and CDR2 sequences are SEHNR and FQNEAQ (reference sequence). V lost 4 bases, J lost 10 bases, and 17 bases lay in between. The CDR3 has 15 amino acids. CDR3 DNA: TGTGCCAGCAGCTCCACGGGGAATCGGGAATCACCCCTCCACTTT. Its protein product is CASSSTGNRESPLHF. The whole variable domain, remainder taken from reference TRBV7-9 and TRBJ1-6, is DTGVSQNPRHKITKRGQNVTFRCDPISEHNRLYWYRQTLGQGPEFLTYFQNEAQLEKSRLLSDRFSAERPKGSFSTLEIQRTEQGDSAMYLCASSSTGNRESPLHFGNGTRLTVT.

This chain links TRBV6-5 with TRBJ2-7, with TRBD1 matching 9 bases. Per germline, CDR1 MNHEY and CDR2 SVGAGI. V lost 6 bases and J lost 6; bases outside the gene matches: 9. This CDR3 region has 14 residues. Written as DNA, the CDR3 is TGTGCCAGCAGAAGACAGGGGGAAGCAAGCGAGCAGTACTTC. Protein sequence: CASRRQGEASEQYF.

J is TRBJ2-5 and V is TRBV7-7; no reliable D call. Germline V gene lookup returns CDR1 SSHAT and CDR2 FNYEAQ (reference sequence). This CDR3 region has 14 residues. The V and J ends lost 2 bases and 1 base respectively, with 8 bases between them. The CDR3 bases are TGTGCCAGCAGCTTAAATCCTACCCAAGAGACCCAGTACTTC. Translating gives CASSLNPTQETQYF.

V and J are TRBV7-3 and TRBJ2-1; D possibly corresponds to TRBD1 (6 bases). With 2 bases removed from V and 9 bases from J, the gap between germline ends came to 11 bases. Germline V gene data show CDR1 as SGHTA and CDR2 as FQGTGA. The CDR3 extends over 13 amino acids. The CDR3 here is CASSLGQGREQFF. The CDR3 region has the DNA TGTGCCAGCAGCTTAGGCCAGGGGCGTGAGCAGTTCTTC.

The chain employs TRBV27 and TRBJ1-2, with 8 bases lining up with TRBD1. CDR3 length equals 15 residues. The V segment lost 0 bases and the J segment 7 bases; nucleotides outside the gene matches: 7. Germline CDR1 and CDR2: MNHEY and SMNVEV (reference sequence). DNA of the CDR3: TGTGCCAGCAGTTTATCGGGAGACAGGGGTGGTGGCTACACCTTC. Residues: CASSLSGDRGGGYTF.

The chain is built from TRBV11-2 and TRBJ1-2, with 10 bases that match TRBD1. This CDR3 region has 16 residues. V lost 4 bases to trimming and J lost 3 bases; unmatched junction nucleotides: 8. Germline lookup yields CDR1 SGHAT and CDR2 FQNNGV. CDR3 residues: CASSSPGGTGDYGYTF. CDR3 nucleotide sequence: TGTGCCAGCAGCTCCCCCGGAGGGACAGGGGACTATGGCTACACCTTC. The full variable domain, with the rest looked up from reference TRBV11-2 and TRBJ1-2, is EAGVAQSPRYKIIEKRQSVAFWCNPISGHATLYWYQQILGQGPKLLIQFQNNGVVDDSQLPKDRFSAERLKGVDSTLKIQPAKLEDSAVYLCASSSPGGTGDYGYTFGSGTRLTVV.

This clone was seen just once. The V gene is TRBV12-3 or TRBV12-4, the J gene TRBJ1-1, with 9 bases fitting TRBD1. V was clipped by 2 bases and J by 11 bases; unmatched bases: 6. The CDR3 is 13 amino acids. CDR3 nucleotide sequence: TGTGCCAGCAGTTTAATGGGCGGGACAGGGGCTTTCTTT. Its protein is CASSLMGGTGAFF.

The chain has TRBV27 and TRBJ1-4, with a tentative D call TRBD1 (5 bases). The germline V gene has CDR1 MNHEY and CDR2 SMNVEV (reference sequence). V shed 3 bases and J shed 0 bases, with 8 bases lying between them. This CDR3 region has 15 residues. CDR3 DNA sequence: TGTGCCAGCAGTTTCAGGGATACAACTAATGAAAAACTGTTTTTT. It yields the protein CASSFRDTTNEKLFF.

This clone was seen many times. This sequence joins TRBV7-9 and TRBJ2-1; D may be TRBD2 (5 bases). The CDR3 runs 11 residues. Trimming took 7 bases from V and 8 from J, leaving 9 bases between them. Germline values: CDR1 SEHNR, CDR2 FQNEAQ (reference sequence). The CDR3 is CASTGGYEQFF. CDR3 nucleotide sequence: TGTGCCAGCACCGGAGGATATGAGCAGTTCTTC.

The chain uses TRBV19 and TRBJ2-3; 10 bases agree with TRBD2. There are 15 residues in the CDR3. The V gene end was trimmed by 3 bases and the J gene end by 7 bases; junction bases not matched to a gene: 7. Germline lookup yields CDR1 LNHDA and CDR2 SQIVND (reference sequence). CDR3 loop: CASSIGLAGDNTQYF. CDR3 DNA: TGTGCCAGTAGTATCGGGCTAGCGGGGGACAATACGCAGTATTTT.

The gene calls are TRBV19 and TRBJ2-1, with D tentatively TRBD2 (5 bases). The V gene lost 3 bases and the J gene lost 8 bases, with 14 bases spanning the gap. Germline CDR1 and CDR2: LNHDA and SQIVND (reference sequence). There are 14 residues in the CDR3. CDR3 region: CASSMKRYGDEQFF. The DNA of the CDR3 is TGTGCCAGTAGTATGAAGCGGTATGGGGATGAGCAGTTCTTC.

The J gene is TRBJ2-1, the V gene TRBV5-5, with D perhaps TRBD2 (6 bases). The germline gives CDR1 SGHKS, CDR2 YYEKEE (reference sequence). Trimming left V 2 bases short and J 2 bases short, with 8 bases between. CDR3 length: 14 amino acids. As DNA, the CDR3 is TGTGCCAGCAGCTTCAGGGAGGCCTACAATGAGCAGTTCTTC. Protein product: CASSFREAYNEQFF.

This chain connects TRBV7-9 to TRBJ2-3; TRBD2 matches 7 bases. The CDR3 spans 16 residues. Germline assignment: CDR1 SEHNR and CDR2 FQNEAQ (reference sequence). V trimming: 5 bases; J trimming: 6 bases; junction bases outside the gene matches: 14. CDR3 sequence (DNA): TGTGCCAGCAGCAAAAGCTTGGGGGACTATAAGGATACGCAGTATTTT. Translated: CASSKSLGDYKDTQYF.

V is TRBV29-1 and J is TRBJ1-2; TRBD1 aligns across 12 bases. The CDR3 has 14 amino acids. J lost 6 bases, V lost 6 bases, and 8 bases had no gene match. Germline-derived CDR1 and CDR2 are SQVTM and ANQGSEA. The CDR3 region has the DNA TGCAGCGTCCTCCGGGACAGGGGGCCGCATGGCTACACCTTC. This encodes CSVLRDRGPHGYTF.

For this clone: The CDR3 ends on some other residue instead of the conserved phenylalanine or tryptophan, so this is likely a read error. Because the CDR3's place on the DNA is in doubt, the DNA is left out and the CDR3 is given as listed by TCRdb. J is TRBJ1-5 and V is TRBV2; the table's D call, TRBD1, has no DNA check behind it. Germline V gene lookup returns CDR1 SNHLY and CDR2 FYNNEI. The CDR3 has 13 amino acids, counting both end residues. CDR3 residues: CASSEGQARDRAL.

This chain connects TRBV20-1 to TRBJ1-5, with D hard to call. The CDR3 consists of 13 residues. V lost 3 bases to trimming and J lost 6 bases, with 12 bases between them. Per the germline V gene, CDR1 is DFQATT and CDR2 is SNEGSKA (reference sequence). CDR3 protein: CSASYGSGQPQHF. CDR3 sequence (DNA): TGCAGTGCTAGTTACGGGTCGGGTCAGCCCCAGCATTTT.

This clone came up once. The chain employs TRBV6-5 and TRBJ1-2, with 11 bases fitting TRBD1. This CDR3 is built from 16 residues. V lost 4 bases to trimming and J lost 4 bases; unmatched junction nucleotides: 8. The germline V gene has CDR1 MNHEY and CDR2 SVGAGI. As DNA, the CDR3 is TGTGCCAGCAGTTCATCCGGGGACAGGGGGATCTATGGCTACACCTTC. Protein: CASSSSGDRGIYGYTF.

The chain employs TRBV29-1 and TRBJ2-7; D unclear. The CDR3 is 13 residues long. Germline lookup yields CDR1 SQVTM and CDR2 ANQGSEA. Trimming cost V 3 bases and J 1 base, with 10 bases left between them. The CDR3 nucleotides read TGCAGCGTTGAGCTTAACGGGTCCTACGAGCAGTACTTC. As protein: CSVELNGSYEQYF.

V gene TRBV7-8 combines with J gene TRBJ1-1; D is possibly TRBD1 (6 bases). The CDR3 covers 14 residues. CDR1 and CDR2 from the germline V gene are SGHVS and FQNEAQ. With 2 bases removed from V and 7 bases from J, the gap between germline ends came to 14 bases. CDR3 sequence: CASSLSPGQLEAFF. The CDR3 nucleotides are TGTGCCAGCAGCTTAAGCCCCGGACAGCTTGAAGCTTTCTTT.

CDR3 sequence: CASSQGAGGTDTQYF. DNA of the CDR3: TGTGCCAGCAGCCAGGGAGCGGGGGGCACAGATACGCAGTATTTT. This chain uses TRBV11-3 with TRBJ2-3, with 8 positions matching TRBD2. Germline assignment: CDR1 SGHNT and CDR2 YENEEA. This CDR3 spans 15 amino acids. The J segment lost 1 base and the V segment lost 5 bases, leaving 5 bases of the junction unmatched.

The chain joins TRBV6-5 to TRBJ2-3, with D possibly TRBD2 on 5 matching bases. The V and J ends lost 0 bases and 4 bases respectively, with 8 bases between them. CDR3 length: 14 residues. CDR1 and CDR2 from the germline V gene are MNHEY and SVGAGI. The CDR3 sequence is CASSYSDSADTQYF. The DNA of the CDR3 is TGTGCCAGCAGTTACTCGGACTCGGCAGATACGCAGTATTTT.

This clone was detected only once. The chain links TRBV2 to TRBJ1-1; TRBD1 matches 7 bases. The V and J ends lost 8 bases and 3 bases, in that order; junction bases with no gene match: 12. This CDR3 spans 15 amino acids. Germline CDR1 SNHLY, CDR2 FYNNEI. CDR3: CASSPSGTAYTEAFF. DNA of the CDR3: TGTGCCAGCTCTCCATCAGGGACAGCCTACACTGAAGCTTTCTTT.

The V call is TRBV3-1 (or the pseudogene TRBV3-2), the J call TRBJ2-1, with D unclear. Trimming took 0 bases from V and 0 from J, leaving 12 bases between them. This CDR3 contains 17 residues. Germline-derived CDR1 and CDR2 are LGHDT and YNNKEL (reference sequence). CDR3 amino acids: CASSQEGLASSYNEQFF. DNA for the CDR3: TGTGCCAGCAGCCAAGAGGGCCTGGCCAGCTCCTACAATGAGCAGTTCTTC.

The chain employs TRBV12-5 and TRBJ1-1, with TRBD1 identical over 7 bases. Germline V gene sequence: CDR1 LGHNT, CDR2 FRNRAP. CDR3 length: 13 residues. In DNA form, the CDR3 reads TGTGCCAGGACAGGCGATATGAACACTGAAGCTTTCTTT. Amino acid sequence: CARTGDMNTEAFF.

The chain recombines TRBV6-8 with TRBJ2-5; 9 positions agree with TRBD1. The J segment lost 0 bases and the V segment lost 8 bases, leaving 7 bases of the junction unmatched. Germline assignment: CDR1 MNHGY and CDR2 SAAAGT. CDR3 length: 15 amino acids. The CDR3: CASSGTGLNQETQYF. Written as DNA, the CDR3 is TGTGCCAGCTCCGGGACAGGGCTTAACCAAGAGACCCAGTACTTC.

CDR3 loop: CASSLTGGAEKLFF. The CDR3 bases are TGCGCCAGCAGCTTGACAGGGGGCGCGGAAAAACTGTTTTTT. The chain joins TRBV5-1 to TRBJ1-4; 9 bases fit TRBD1. J was trimmed by 8 bases and V by 1 base; bases with no gene match: 3. The CDR3 runs to 14 residues. The germline CDR1 and CDR2 sequences are SGHRS and YFSETQ.

This clone appeared a single time. The chain carries TRBV27 and TRBJ2-7, with D perhaps matching TRBD1 (6 bases). Germline V gene lookup returns CDR1 MNHEY and CDR2 SMNVEV (reference sequence). V dropped 3 bases and J dropped 2 bases, with 8 bases sitting between them. This CDR3 is built from 13 residues. The CDR3 sequence is CASSFGTTYEQYF. In DNA form, the CDR3 reads TGTGCCAGCAGTTTCGGGACAACCTACGAGCAGTACTTC.

The chain couples TRBV4-1 to TRBJ2-5, with D possibly being TRBD1 (6 bases). CDR1 and CDR2 (germline): MGHRA, YSYEKL. V gave up 0 bases and J gave up 5 bases, with 10 bases separating them. The CDR3 consists of 14 residues. The CDR3 coding sequence is TGCGCCAGCAGCCAAGATCCGGGACACGAGACCCAGTACTTC. The encoded protein is CASSQDPGHETQYF.

The CDR3 sequence: CASGRREQFF. DNA of the CDR3: TGTGCCAGCGGCCGGCGGGAGCAGTTCTTC. V gene TRBV6-5 combines with J gene TRBJ2-1; D call uncertain. V lost 8 bases, J lost 10 bases, and 9 bases lay in between. This CDR3 region has 10 residues. Germline CDR1 and CDR2: MNHEY and SVGAGI.